This TCR beta chain stems from a study of cytomegalovirus exposure and HLA in healthy donors. CDR1 LNHDA and CDR2 SQIVND come from the germline V gene (reference sequence). Trimming took off 4 bases at V and 3 bases at J, with 10 bases between the two ends. This CDR3 has 13 residues. The PCR was carried out with 60 Vbeta primers and 13 Jbeta primers. The repertoire was sequenced with immunoSEQ multiplex PCR; TCRdb's copy has only in-frame clones and lacks some. Here the sample spans about 130,000 clones, 77% being singletons. The TCR was taken from a woman aged 40 to 49 in good health and CMV-seropositive. The gene calls are TRBV19 and TRBJ2-7; no firm D call. Specimen: PBMCs. The CDR3 loop reads CASSNTVFYEQYF. CDR3 coding DNA: TGTGCCAGTAGTAATACAGTATTCTACGAGCAGTACTTC. Combining the CDR3 with reference TRBV19 and TRBJ2-7 gives the whole variable domain DGGITQSPKYLFRKEGQNVTLSCEQNLNHDAMYWYRQDPGQGLRLIYYSQIVNDFQKGDIAEGYSVSREKKESFPLTVTSAQKNPTAFYLCASSNTVFYEQYFGPGTRLTVT.